This T cell receptor beta chain was recovered during a study of OX40 agonist ivuxolimab in advanced cancers. Study as a whole: Partial responses were achieved by three patients, one with hepatocellular carcinoma and two with cutaneous melanoma.

Overall study results and limits: Also showing low normalized T-cell clonal expansion were some of the nonresponders.

Repertoires were generated with immunoSEQ multiplex PCR, while TCRdb's copy carries only in-frame clones and drops some. Of tens of thousands of clones detected, roughly four fifths appear once; the ten largest clones hold 20% to 25%. With respect to this clone: Its matching antigen is unknown.

The V end was cut by 1 base, the J end by 8 bases, with 9 bases between. Germline lookup yields CDR1 SGHNT and CDR2 YENEEA. The CDR3 length is 13 residues. This TCR was sampled from an adult with an advanced solid tumor such as melanoma, head and neck, liver or kidney cancer. The specimen comprised CD4+ or CD8+ T cells sorted from blood, sampled in a trial of the OX40 agonist ivuxolimab. The chain employs TRBV11-3 and TRBJ2-1; no reliable D call. The chain's CDR3 is CASSLGSKYEQFF. CDR3 in DNA: TGTGCCAGCAGCTTAGGTTCGAAATATGAGCAGTTCTTC.